This T cell receptor (beta chain) was retrieved from a study of OX40 agonist ivuxolimab in advanced cancers. Sequenced by immunoSEQ multiplex PCR; TCRdb stores in-frame clones only, minus some. The sample has about 91,000 clones, around 84% seen once. Germline-derived CDR1 and CDR2 are SEHNR and FQNEAQ (reference sequence). The CDR3 consists of 14 residues. V shed 6 bases and J 6 bases; nucleotides not matched to a gene: 6. This receptor was identified in an adult with an advanced solid tumor such as melanoma, head and neck, liver or kidney cancer. This rearrangement joins TRBV7-9 to TRBJ2-2, with 8 bases matching TRBD1. The material sequenced was CD4+ or CD8+ T cells sorted from blood, taken in a trial of the OX40 agonist ivuxolimab. The CDR3 loop is CASSERTGPGELFF. DNA of the CDR3: TGTGCCAGCAGTGAGCGGACAGGGCCCGGGGAGCTGTTTTTT.